This passage covers 8 T cell receptor beta chains from one sample sequenced in a study of blood T cell repertoires in COVID-19 (dated by TCRdb to 2020 to 2022). The method was the immunoSEQ multiplex PCR assay. What TCRdb holds here is the immuneACCESS table cut down to in-frame rearrangements. Part of the clones is not present; checked against another copy, under half of the missing clones reflect an unresolved V gene, and the others are unexplained. Counted in this sample were just under 350,000 clones; around 83% of them appeared once. The top ten clones comprise 3% of the sample. What was sequenced was peripheral blood. The receptors were sampled from a man aged 25 to 40 with active or convalescent COVID-19.

This chain links TRBV7-2 with TRBJ2-1, with D tentatively TRBD2 (5 bases). V lost 3 bases and J lost 10, with 19 bases in between. Germline loops: CDR1 SGHTA, CDR2 FQGNSA. The CDR3 is made up of 15 amino acids. CDR3 protein: CASSFPPAQKREQFF. As DNA, the CDR3 is TGTGCCAGCAGCTTTCCCCCTGCCCAGAAGCGGGAGCAGTTCTTC.

The V and J genes are TRBV5-8 and TRBJ2-7; D call uncertain. Germline V gene data show CDR1 as SGHTS and CDR2 as YDEGEE. The CDR3 covers 15 residues. V dropped 0 bases and J dropped 2 bases, with 12 bases sitting between them. This CDR3 is CASSLVSGSPYEQYF. The CDR3 DNA reads TGTGCCAGCAGCTTGGTTTCTGGCAGTCCCTACGAGCAGTACTTC. Full variable domain (missing parts from reference TRBV5-8 and TRBJ2-7): EAGVTQSPTHLIKTRGQQATLRCSPISGHTSVYWYQQALGLGLQFLLWYDEGEERNRGNFPPRFSGRQFPNYSSELNVNALELEDSALYLCASSLVSGSPYEQYFGPGTRLTVT.

The rearrangement uses TRBV30 and TRBJ2-7, with TRBD1 matching over 11 bases. The V gene end was trimmed by 2 bases and the J gene end by 5 bases; junction bases not matched to a gene: 5. This CDR3 spans 14 amino acids. The germline gives CDR1 GTSNPN, CDR2 SVGIG (reference sequence). In DNA, the CDR3 is TGTGCCTGGAGTAAGGACAGGGGGCACGACGAGCAGTACTTC. Protein product: CAWSKDRGHDEQYF.

The rearrangement uses TRBV28 and TRBJ1-1; 11 bases agree with TRBD1. The germline V gene has CDR1 MDHEN and CDR2 SYDVKM. V shed 2 bases and J 5 bases; nucleotides not matched to a gene: 4. The CDR3 is made up of 15 amino acids. CDR3 nucleotide sequence: TGTGCCAGCAGTTTAGTGGACAGGGGGCGTACTGAAGCTTTCTTT. Translation gives CASSLVDRGRTEAFF.

The chain is built from TRBV6-6 and TRBJ1-4, with 7 positions matching TRBD1. CDR1 is MNHNY and CDR2 is SVGAGI in the germline V gene (reference sequence). CDR3 length: 16 amino acids. Germline trimming cut 2 bases from V and 4 bases from J; bases unmatched to any gene: 7. The CDR3 nucleotides read TGTGCCAGCAGTTACCCCGGGACAGCGAGTAATGAAAAACTGTTTTTT. It yields the protein CASSYPGTASNEKLFF.

The V and J genes are TRBV7-2 and TRBJ1-1, with D unclear. The germline V and J ends were trimmed by 3 bases and 2 bases, with 7 bases remaining between them. CDR1 SGHTA and CDR2 FQGNSA come from the germline V gene. This CDR3 has 13 amino acids. CDR3 sequence: CASSFGGNTEAFF. The CDR3 DNA reads as TGTGCCAGCAGCTTCGGCGGAAACACTGAAGCTTTCTTT.

This clone has more than one count but fewer than ten. The V and J genes are TRBV12-3 or TRBV12-4 and TRBJ1-2; possibly TRBD1 for D (6 bases). Trimming stripped 3 bases from V and 10 bases from J, with 12 bases between. The CDR3 is made up of 12 amino acids. The CDR3 sequence: CASSFSRQAYTF. The CDR3 region has the DNA TGTGCCAGCAGTTTTTCACGACAGGCCTACACCTTC.

The rearrangement joins TRBV6-6 to TRBJ2-7; weak D call: TRBD2 (6 bases). Looked up from germline, CDR1 is MNHNY and CDR2 is SVGAGI (reference sequence). V gave up 6 bases and J gave up 4 bases, with 22 bases separating them. The CDR3 runs to 16 residues. This CDR3 is CASRGERSGLLYEQYF. DNA of the CDR3: TGTGCCAGCAGAGGGGAAAGGAGCGGGCTACTATACGAGCAGTACTTC.